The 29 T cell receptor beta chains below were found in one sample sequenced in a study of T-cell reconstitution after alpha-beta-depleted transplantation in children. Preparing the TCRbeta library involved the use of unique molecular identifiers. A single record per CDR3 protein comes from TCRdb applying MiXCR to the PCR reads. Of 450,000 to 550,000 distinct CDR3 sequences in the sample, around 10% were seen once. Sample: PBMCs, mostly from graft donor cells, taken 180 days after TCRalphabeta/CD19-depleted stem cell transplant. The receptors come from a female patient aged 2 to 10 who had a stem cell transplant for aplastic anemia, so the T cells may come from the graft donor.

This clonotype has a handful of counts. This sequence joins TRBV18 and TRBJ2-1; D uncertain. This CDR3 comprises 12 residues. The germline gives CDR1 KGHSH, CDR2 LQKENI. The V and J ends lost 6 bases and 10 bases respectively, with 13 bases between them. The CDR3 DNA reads TGTGCCAGCTCGCCGGATTACCAGGAGCAGTTCTTC. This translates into CASSPDYQEQFF.

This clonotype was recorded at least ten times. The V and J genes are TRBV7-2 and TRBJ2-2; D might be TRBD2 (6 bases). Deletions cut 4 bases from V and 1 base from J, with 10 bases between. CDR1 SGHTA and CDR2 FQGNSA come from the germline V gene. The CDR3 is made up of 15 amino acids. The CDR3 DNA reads TGTGCCAGCAGCTGGAGGGTCATGAACACCGGGGAGCTGTTTTTT. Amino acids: CASSWRVMNTGELFF.

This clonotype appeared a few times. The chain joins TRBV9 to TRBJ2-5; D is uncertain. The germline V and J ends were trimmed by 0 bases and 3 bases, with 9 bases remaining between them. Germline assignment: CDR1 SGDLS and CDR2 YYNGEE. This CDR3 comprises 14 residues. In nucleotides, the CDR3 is TGTGCCAGCAGCGTAGCTCCCCACAAAGAGACCCAGTACTTC. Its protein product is CASSVAPHKETQYF. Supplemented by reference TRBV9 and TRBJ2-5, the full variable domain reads DSGVTQTPKHLITATGQRVTLRCSPRSGDLSVYWYQQSLDQGLQFLIQYYNGEERAKGNILERFSAQQFPDLHSELNLSSLELGDSALYFCASSVAPHKETQYFGPGTRLLVL.

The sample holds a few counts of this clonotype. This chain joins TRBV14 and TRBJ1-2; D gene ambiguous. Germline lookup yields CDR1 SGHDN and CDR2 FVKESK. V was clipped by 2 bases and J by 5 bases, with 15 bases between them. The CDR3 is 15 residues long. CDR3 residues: CASSQIPGGRYGYTF. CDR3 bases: TGTGCCAGCAGCCAAATCCCGGGAGGGCGGTATGGCTACACCTTC.

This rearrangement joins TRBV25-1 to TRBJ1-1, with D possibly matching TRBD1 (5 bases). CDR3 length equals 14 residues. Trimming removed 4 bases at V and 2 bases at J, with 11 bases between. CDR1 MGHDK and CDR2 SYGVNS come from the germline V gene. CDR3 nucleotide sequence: TGTGCCAGCAGTGGTCCTACAGGTAACACTGAAGCTTTCTTT. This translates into CASSGPTGNTEAFF.

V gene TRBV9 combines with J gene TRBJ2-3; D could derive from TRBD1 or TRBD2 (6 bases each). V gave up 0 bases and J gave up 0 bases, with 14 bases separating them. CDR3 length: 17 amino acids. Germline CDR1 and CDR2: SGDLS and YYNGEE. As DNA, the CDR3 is TGTGCCAGCAGCGTAGACGGGGGACACGATAGCACAGATACGCAGTATTTT. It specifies CASSVDGGHDSTDTQYF.

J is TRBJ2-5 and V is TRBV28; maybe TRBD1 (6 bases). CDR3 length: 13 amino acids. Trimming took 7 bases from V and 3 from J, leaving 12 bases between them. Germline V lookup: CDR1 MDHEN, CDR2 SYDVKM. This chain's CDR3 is CASKDYREETQYF. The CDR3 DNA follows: TGTGCCAGCAAGGATTACAGGGAAGAGACCCAGTACTTC.

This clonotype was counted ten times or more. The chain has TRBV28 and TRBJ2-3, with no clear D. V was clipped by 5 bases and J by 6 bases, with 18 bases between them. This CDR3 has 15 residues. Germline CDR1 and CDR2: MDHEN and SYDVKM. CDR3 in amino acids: CASSQHGLGTDTQYF. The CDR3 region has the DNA TGTGCCAGCAGTCAACACGGATTGGGTACGGATACGCAGTATTTT.

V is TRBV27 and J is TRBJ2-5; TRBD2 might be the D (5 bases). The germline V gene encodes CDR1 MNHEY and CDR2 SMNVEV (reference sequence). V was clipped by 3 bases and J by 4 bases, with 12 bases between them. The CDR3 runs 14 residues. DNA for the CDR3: TGTGCCAGCAGTTTTGAGGGAGTCGGAGAGACCCAGTACTTC. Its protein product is CASSFEGVGETQYF.

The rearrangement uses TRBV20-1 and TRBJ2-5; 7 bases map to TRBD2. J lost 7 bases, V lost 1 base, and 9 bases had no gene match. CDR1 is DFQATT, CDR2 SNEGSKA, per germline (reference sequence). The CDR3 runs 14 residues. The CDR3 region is CSARGFGGTGTQYF. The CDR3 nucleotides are TGCAGTGCTAGAGGATTCGGGGGGACGGGGACCCAGTACTTC.

The CDR3 sequence: CASSFLTPVRETQYF. The CDR3 nucleotides read TGCGCCAGCAGCTTTTTAACCCCCGTTAGGGAGACCCAGTACTTC. V and J are TRBV5-1 and TRBJ2-5; D is unclear. The CDR3 consists of 15 residues. Germline V gene data show CDR1 as SGHRS and CDR2 as YFSETQ. The ends were cut back, 2 bases at V and 5 bases at J, with 16 bases in the middle.

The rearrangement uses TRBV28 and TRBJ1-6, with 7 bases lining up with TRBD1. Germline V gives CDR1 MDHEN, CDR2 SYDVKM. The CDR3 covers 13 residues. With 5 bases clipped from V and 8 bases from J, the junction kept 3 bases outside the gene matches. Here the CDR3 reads CASSRDRDSPLHF. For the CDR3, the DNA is TGTGCCAGCAGTCGAGACAGGGATTCACCCCTCCACTTT.

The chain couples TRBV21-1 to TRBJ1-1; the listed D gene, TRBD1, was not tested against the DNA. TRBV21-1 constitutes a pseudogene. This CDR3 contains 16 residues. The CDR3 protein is CASSKAHTGWDTEAFF. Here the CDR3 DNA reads TGTGCCAGCAGCAAAGCGCACACGGGGTGGGACACTGAAGCTTTCTTT.

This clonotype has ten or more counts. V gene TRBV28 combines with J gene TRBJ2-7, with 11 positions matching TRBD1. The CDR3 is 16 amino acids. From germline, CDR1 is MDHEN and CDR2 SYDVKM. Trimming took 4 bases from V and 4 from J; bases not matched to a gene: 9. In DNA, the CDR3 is TGTGCCAGCAGTTCCTACTCCGGGACAGGGGGATACGAGCAGTACTTC. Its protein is CASSSYSGTGGYEQYF.

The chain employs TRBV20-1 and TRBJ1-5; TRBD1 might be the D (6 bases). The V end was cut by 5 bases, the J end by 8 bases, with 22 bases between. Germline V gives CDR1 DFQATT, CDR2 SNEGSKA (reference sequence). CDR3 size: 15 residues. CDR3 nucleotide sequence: TGCAGTGCTCCTCTAACTCAGGGGTCTATGGAGCCCCAGCATTTT. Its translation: CSAPLTQGSMEPQHF.

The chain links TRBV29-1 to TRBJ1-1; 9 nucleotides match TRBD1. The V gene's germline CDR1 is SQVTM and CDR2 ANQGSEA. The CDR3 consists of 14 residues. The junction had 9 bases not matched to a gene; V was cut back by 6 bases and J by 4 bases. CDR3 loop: CSVGQGQGFTEAFF. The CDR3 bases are TGCAGCGTCGGACAGGGGCAGGGCTTCACTGAAGCTTTCTTT.

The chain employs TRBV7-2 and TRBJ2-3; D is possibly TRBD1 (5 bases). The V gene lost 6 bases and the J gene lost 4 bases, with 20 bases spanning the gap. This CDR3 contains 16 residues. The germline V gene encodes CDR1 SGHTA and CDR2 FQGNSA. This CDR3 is CASSSLGVEQADTQYF. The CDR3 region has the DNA TGTGCCAGCAGTTCGCTAGGTGTTGAACAGGCAGATACGCAGTATTTT.

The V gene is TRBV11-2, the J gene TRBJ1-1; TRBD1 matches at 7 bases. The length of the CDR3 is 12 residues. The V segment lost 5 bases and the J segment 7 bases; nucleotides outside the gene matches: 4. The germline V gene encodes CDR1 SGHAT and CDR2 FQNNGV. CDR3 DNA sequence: TGTGCCAGCAGCCGAACAGGGGTTGAAGCTTTCTTT. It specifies CASSRTGVEAFF.

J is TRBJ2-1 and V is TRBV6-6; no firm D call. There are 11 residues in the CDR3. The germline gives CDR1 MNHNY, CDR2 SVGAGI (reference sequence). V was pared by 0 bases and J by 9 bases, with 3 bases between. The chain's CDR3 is CASSYSVEQFF. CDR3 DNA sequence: TGTGCCAGCAGTTACTCCGTTGAGCAGTTCTTC.

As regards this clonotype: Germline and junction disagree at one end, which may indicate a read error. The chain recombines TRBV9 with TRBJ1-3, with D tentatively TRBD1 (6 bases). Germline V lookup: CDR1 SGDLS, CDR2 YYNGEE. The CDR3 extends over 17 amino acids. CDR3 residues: CASSVLDRPFSGNTIYF. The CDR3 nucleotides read TGTGCCAGCAGCGTACTCGACAGGCCATTCTCTGGAAACACCATATATTTC.

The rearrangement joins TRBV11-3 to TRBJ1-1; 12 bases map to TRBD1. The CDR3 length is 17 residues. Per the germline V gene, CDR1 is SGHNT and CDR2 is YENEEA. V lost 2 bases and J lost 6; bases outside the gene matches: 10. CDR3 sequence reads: CASSLRDRGRRSAEAFF. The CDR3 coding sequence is TGTGCCAGCAGCTTAAGGGACAGGGGGCGAAGGAGCGCTGAAGCTTTCTTT.

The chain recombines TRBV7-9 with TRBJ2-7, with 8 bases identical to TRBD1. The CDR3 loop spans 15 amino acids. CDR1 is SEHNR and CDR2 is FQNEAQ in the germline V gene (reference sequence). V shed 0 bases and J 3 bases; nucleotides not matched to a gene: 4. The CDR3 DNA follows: TGTGCCAGCAGCTTAGCCCCGGGACAGGACTACGAGCAGTACTTC. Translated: CASSLAPGQDYEQYF.

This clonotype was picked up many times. CDR3 in DNA: TGTGCCAGCAGCTCCACGAGCTCCTACAATGAGCAGTTCTTC. This gives the protein CASSSTSSYNEQFF. V gene TRBV7-9 combines with J gene TRBJ2-1; D unresolved. Trimming took 4 bases from V and 0 from J, leaving 7 bases between them. There are 14 residues in the CDR3. Germline V gene data show CDR1 as SEHNR and CDR2 as FQNEAQ (reference sequence). Full variable domain (outside the CDR3, taken from reference TRBV7-9 and TRBJ2-1): DTGVSQNPRHKITKRGQNVTFRCDPISEHNRLYWYRQTLGQGPEFLTYFQNEAQLEKSRLLSDRFSAERPKGSFSTLEIQRTEQGDSAMYLCASSSTSSYNEQFFGPGTRLTVL.

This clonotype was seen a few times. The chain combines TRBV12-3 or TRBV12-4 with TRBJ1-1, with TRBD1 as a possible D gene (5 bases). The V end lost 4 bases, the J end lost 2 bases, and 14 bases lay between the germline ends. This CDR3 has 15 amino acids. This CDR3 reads CASSSKGSANTEAFF. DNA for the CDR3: TGTGCCAGCAGTTCCAAGGGGTCGGCCAACACTGAAGCTTTCTTT.

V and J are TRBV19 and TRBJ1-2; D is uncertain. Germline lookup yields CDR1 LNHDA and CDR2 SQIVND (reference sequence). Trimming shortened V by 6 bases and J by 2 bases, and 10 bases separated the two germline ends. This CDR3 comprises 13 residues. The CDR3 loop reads CASRDGGNYGYTF. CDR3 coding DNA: TGTGCCAGTAGGGATGGAGGGAACTATGGCTACACCTTC.

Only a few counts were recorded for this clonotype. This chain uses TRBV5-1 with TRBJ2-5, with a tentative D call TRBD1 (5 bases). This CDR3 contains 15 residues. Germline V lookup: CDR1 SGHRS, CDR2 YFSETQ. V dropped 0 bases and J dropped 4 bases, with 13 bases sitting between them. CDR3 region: CASSLVGRAGETQYF. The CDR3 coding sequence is TGCGCCAGCAGCTTGGTAGGCAGGGCAGGAGAGACCCAGTACTTC.

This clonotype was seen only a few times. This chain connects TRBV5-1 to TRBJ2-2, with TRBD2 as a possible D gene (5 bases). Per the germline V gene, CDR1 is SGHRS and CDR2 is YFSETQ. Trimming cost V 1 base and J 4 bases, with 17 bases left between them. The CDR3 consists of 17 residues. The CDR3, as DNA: TGCGCCAGCAGCTTGTTCCCCGGGAACAGTTTCACCGGGGAGCTGTTTTTT. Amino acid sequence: CASSLFPGNSFTGELFF. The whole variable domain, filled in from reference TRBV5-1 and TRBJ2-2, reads KAGVTQTPRYLIKTRGQQVTLSCSPISGHRSVSWYQQTPGQGLQFLFEYFSETQRNKGNFPGRFSGRQFSNSRSEMNVSTLELGDSALYLCASSLFPGNSFTGELFFGEGSRLTVL.

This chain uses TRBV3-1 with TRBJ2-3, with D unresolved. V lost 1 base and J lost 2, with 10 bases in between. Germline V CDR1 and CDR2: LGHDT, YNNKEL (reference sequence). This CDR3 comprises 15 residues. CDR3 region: CASSQGSTDTDTQYF. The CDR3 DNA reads TGTGCCAGCAGCCAAGGATCGACTGACACAGATACGCAGTATTTT.

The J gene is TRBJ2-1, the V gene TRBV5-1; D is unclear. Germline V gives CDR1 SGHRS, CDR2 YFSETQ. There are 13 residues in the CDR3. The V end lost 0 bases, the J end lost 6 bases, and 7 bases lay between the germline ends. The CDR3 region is CASSLEGRNEQFF. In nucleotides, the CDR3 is TGCGCCAGCAGCTTGGAGGGTCGCAATGAGCAGTTCTTC.